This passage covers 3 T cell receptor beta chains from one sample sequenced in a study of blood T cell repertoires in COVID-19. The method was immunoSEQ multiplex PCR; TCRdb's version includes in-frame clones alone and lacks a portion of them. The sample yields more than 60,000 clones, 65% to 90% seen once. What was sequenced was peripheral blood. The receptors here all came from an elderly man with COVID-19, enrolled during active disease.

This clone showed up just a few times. The chain's CDR3 is CASSMGDTWIQPQHF. Here the CDR3 DNA reads TGTGCCAGTAGTATGGGGGACACGTGGATTCAGCCCCAGCATTTT. The chain links TRBV19 to TRBJ1-5; TRBD1 might be the D (6 bases). Trimming removed 3 bases at V and 6 bases at J, with 15 bases between. Germline V CDR1 and CDR2: LNHDA, SQIVND (reference sequence). CDR3 length equals 15 residues.

Here the CDR3 reads CASSEPGTGRDYGYTF. The CDR3 DNA reads TGTGCCAGCAGCGAGCCCGGGACAGGGAGGGACTATGGCTACACCTTC. The chain joins TRBV9 to TRBJ1-2, with 9 bases identical to TRBD1. V shed 3 bases, J shed 3 bases, and the junction held 9 bases outside the gene matches. From germline, CDR1 is SGDLS and CDR2 YYNGEE. The CDR3 consists of 16 residues.

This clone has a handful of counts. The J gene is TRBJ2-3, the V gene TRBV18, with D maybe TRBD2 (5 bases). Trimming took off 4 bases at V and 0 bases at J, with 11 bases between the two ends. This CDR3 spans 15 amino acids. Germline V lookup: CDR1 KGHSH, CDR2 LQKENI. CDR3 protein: CASSQEARSTDTQYF. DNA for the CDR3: TGTGCCAGCTCACAGGAGGCCCGTAGCACAGATACGCAGTATTTT.